A selection of T cell receptor beta chains follows, all from one sample in a study of T cells after yellow fever vaccination. A single record per CDR3 protein comes from TCRdb applying MiXCR to the 5' RACE reads. The data show 50,000 or so distinct CDR3 sequences, with 6.5% to 8% seen just once and about 24% held by the top ten. Sequences were derived from CD8+ T cells not binding an NS4B(214-222) dextramer, sorted from PBMCs, sampled around 45 days after the first yellow fever vaccination. Receptor source: a man aged 18-30 years who received the YFV17D yellow fever vaccine. CDR3s include the opening cysteine and the closing phenylalanine or tryptophan. The D gene is left open where the match is weak. A clone size is listed for some rows: how often the clone was seen (once, few, many), or a class if it is expanded.

d_call,v_call,clone_size,j_call,cdr3_aa,cdr3_nt
NA,TRBV20-1,many,TRBJ1-2,CSALNRPGYTF,TGCAGTGCTCTGAACCGGCCCGGCTACACCTTC
NA,TRBV7-7,many,TRBJ2-5,CASSLVVWETQYF,TGTGCCAGCAGCCTAGTCGTGTGGGAGACCCAGTACTTC
NA,TRBV27,NA,TRBJ1-4,CASSLSRGNEKLFF,TGTGCCAGCAGTTTGAGTAGGGGAAATGAAAAACTGTTTTTT
NA,TRBV12-3/TRBV12-4,many,TRBJ1-2,CASSHLTGTPSYGYTF,TGTGCCAGCAGCCATTTAACCGGGACCCCTTCTTATGGCTACACCTTC
TRBD1,TRBV11-2,many,TRBJ2-5,CASSLTGVQETQYF,TGTGCCAGCAGCTTAACAGGGGTTCAAGAGACCCAGTACTTC
NA,TRBV6-5,many,TRBJ2-1,CASSYSNEQFF,TGTGCCAGCAGTTACTCGAATGAGCAGTTCTTC
TRBD1,TRBV29-1,many,TRBJ2-7,CSVGGQYYEQYF,TGCAGCGTTGGGGGACAGTACTACGAGCAGTACTTC
NA,TRBV4-3,many,TRBJ2-1,CASSHFTGGDYNEQFF,TGCGCCAGCAGCCACTTCACAGGGGGGGATTACAATGAGCAGTTCTTC
NA,TRBV5-6,few,TRBJ1-3,CASSLYGHSPSGNTIYF,TGTGCCAGCAGCTTGTACGGCCACAGTCCCTCTGGAAACACCATATATTTT
NA,TRBV29-1,few,TRBJ2-5,CSVRLVNQETQYF,TGCAGCGTTCGATTGGTTAACCAAGAGACCCAGTACTTC
TRBD2,TRBV6-4,many,TRBJ2-1,CASSTGLAGGLFLWNEQFF,TGTGCCAGCAGTACCGGACTAGCGGGGGGGCTGTTCCTGTGGAATGAGCAGTTCTTC
TRBD2,TRBV10-3,many,TRBJ2-3,CATVSGGAGFVDTQYF,TGTGCCACAGTTAGCGGGGGGGCCGGTTTCGTGGATACGCAGTATTTT
NA,TRBV27,few,TRBJ1-2,CASSYEGGGGYTF,TGTGCCAGCAGTTACGAAGGTGGGGGCGGCTACACCTTC
TRBD1,TRBV5-1,NA,TRBJ1-6,CASSVGTGYFPLHF,TGCGCCAGCAGCGTCGGGACAGGGTATTTCCCCCTCCACTTT
NA,TRBV6-2/TRBV6-3,NA,TRBJ1-1,CASSLTANTEAFF,TGTGCCAGCAGTTTGACAGCGAACACTGAAGCTTTCTTT
NA,TRBV10-3,many,TRBJ2-1,CAISDRGYNEQFF,TGTGCCATCAGTGATCGCGGCTACAATGAGCAGTTCTTC
NA,TRBV20-1,many,TRBJ2-3,CSARKSLAASTDTQYF,TGCAGTGCTAGGAAATCTCTAGCCGCTAGCACAGATACGCAGTATTTT
NA,TRBV15,few,TRBJ1-1,CATSRDPGEVGAFF,TGTGCCACCAGCAGAGATCCCGGCGAGGTCGGGGCTTTCTTT
NA,TRBV29-1,few,TRBJ2-1,CSALPGLDDNEQFF,TGCAGCGCACTTCCGGGACTGGATGACAATGAGCAGTTCTTC
TRBD1,TRBV19,NA,TRBJ2-3,CASSIFVLDRDRDTDTQYF,TGTGCCAGTAGTATCTTCGTTTTAGACCGGGACAGAGACACAGATACGCAGTATTTT
NA,TRBV5-4,NA,TRBJ2-7,CASSLSGAPYEQYF,TGTGCCAGCAGCTTGTCCGGGGCCCCCTACGAGCAGTACTTC
TRBD1,TRBV7-9,few,TRBJ2-1,CASSRGTGGLHEQFF,TGTGCCAGCAGCAGAGGGACAGGGGGCTTGCATGAGCAGTTCTTC
TRBD2,TRBV11-2,few,TRBJ2-5,CASSLDIAGGLETQYF,TGTGCCAGCAGCTTAGATATAGCGGGGGGCCTGGAGACCCAGTACTTC
TRBD2,TRBV7-9,NA,TRBJ2-7,CASSLAGGRWVEQYF,TGTGCCAGCAGCTTAGCCGGGGGGAGATGGGTTGAGCAGTACTTC
NA,TRBV7-9,many,TRBJ2-1,CASSLALHNEQFF,TGTGCCAGCAGCTTAGCGCTCCACAATGAGCAGTTCTTC
TRBD1,TRBV4-1,few,TRBJ1-2,CASSQEEKAWTGVLYGYTF,TGCGCCAGCAGCCAAGAAGAGAAGGCTTGGACAGGGGTTCTTTATGGCTACACCTTC